Described below is a single TCR beta chain sequence and its context. The data were produced by immunoSEQ multiplex PCR, yet TCRdb's version contains in-frame clones alone and is incomplete. This table has over 250,000 clones, 70% to 90% appearing once. The sample comes from a study of blood T cell repertoires in COVID-19. Background on the study: Acute and convalescent COVID-19 specimens originated in the United States, Italy and Spain.

Germline V gene lookup returns CDR1 MNHEY and CDR2 SVGAGI. V lost 4 bases and J 5 bases, leaving 14 bases between the germline ends. CDR3 length: 14 amino acids. The receptor was isolated from a woman aged 65 to 85 with acute or convalescent COVID-19. The V and J genes are TRBV6-5 and TRBJ1-1, with a possible D match to TRBD1 (6 bases). The sample taken for sequencing was peripheral blood. The CDR3 DNA follows: TGTGCCAGCAGTTCGCCGGGGGGCCGGACTGAAGCTTTCTTT. Translating gives CASSSPGGRTEAFF.